This TCR beta chain was found in a study of blood T cell repertoires in COVID-19. Overall study context: Samples representing acute and convalescent COVID-19 were sourced from the United States, Italy and Spain. Nucleic acid was either cDNA or gDNA, and it came from T cells, B-cell-depleted T cells, or PBMCs.

Profiling relied on immunoSEQ multiplex PCR, and the TCRdb table lists in-frame clones only, not all of them. Among tens of thousands of clones, 84% were seen once, and the ten largest hold 1.6%. V shed 7 bases, J shed 5 bases, and the junction held 9 bases outside the gene matches. Germline V gives CDR1 SGHNT, CDR2 YENEEA. CDR3 length: 15 amino acids. The chain couples TRBV11-3 to TRBJ2-3; 10 bases align to TRBD2. The sequenced sample consisted of peripheral blood. This TCR was sampled from a man aged 45 to 65 with acute or convalescent COVID-19. The CDR3 DNA sequence: TGTGCCAGCACGCGAGAAGCGGGGGGGAAAGATACGCAGTATTTT. It yields the protein CASTREAGGKDTQYF.